The clone carrying this T cell receptor beta chain has only a few counts. The read stops 3 residues short of the end of the CDR3; the missing end is completed from the germline J gene. This record belongs to a study of T cell clonality in common variable immunodeficiency. The germline V and J ends were trimmed by 0 bases and 4 bases, with 11 bases remaining between them. In germline, CDR1 is SGHNT, CDR2 YYREEE (reference sequence). The CDR3 runs 14 residues. Generated by immunoSEQ multiplex PCR, the TCRdb table keeps only in-frame clones and is missing some. The repertoire shows roughly 40,000 clones, none seen only once; the top ten take over 1.1%.

The source of this sequence is a person aged 18-69 years in good health. Sequencing used peripheral blood mononuclear cells. The J gene is TRBJ2-7, the V gene TRBV5-4; a possible D gene is TRBD1 (5 bases). The chain's CDR3 is CASSLGGSVYEQYF. The CDR3 bases that were read are TGTGCCAGCAGCTTGGGGGGCTCTGTGTACGAG.